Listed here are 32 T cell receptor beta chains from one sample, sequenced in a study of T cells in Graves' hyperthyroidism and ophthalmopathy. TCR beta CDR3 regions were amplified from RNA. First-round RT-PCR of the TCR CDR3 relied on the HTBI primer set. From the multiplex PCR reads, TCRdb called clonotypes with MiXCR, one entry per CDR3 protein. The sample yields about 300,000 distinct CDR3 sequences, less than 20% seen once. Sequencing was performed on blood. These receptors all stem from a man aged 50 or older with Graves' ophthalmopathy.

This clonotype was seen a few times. CDR3 in DNA: TGTGCCAGCAGTTTAGGACTAGCAGTAGATACGCAGTATTTT. It translates to CASSLGLAVDTQYF. The J gene is TRBJ2-3, the V gene TRBV27; 8 nucleotides agree with TRBD2. The germline V gene has CDR1 MNHEY and CDR2 SMNVEV (reference sequence). The CDR3 runs to 14 residues. The J segment lost 5 bases and the V segment lost 2 bases, leaving 3 bases of the junction unmatched.

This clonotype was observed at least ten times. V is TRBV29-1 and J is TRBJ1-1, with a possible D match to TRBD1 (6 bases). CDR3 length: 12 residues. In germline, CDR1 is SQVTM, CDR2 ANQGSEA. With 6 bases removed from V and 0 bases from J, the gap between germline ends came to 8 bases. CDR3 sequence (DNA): TGCAGCGTGGGACACCTGAACACTGAAGCTTTCTTT. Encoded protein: CSVGHLNTEAFF. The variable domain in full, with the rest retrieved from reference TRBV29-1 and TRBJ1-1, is SAVISQKPSRDICQRGTSLTIQCQVDSQVTMMFWYRQQPGQSLTLIATANQGSEATYESGFVIDKFPISRPNLTFSTLTVSNMSPEDSSIYLCSVGHLNTEAFFGQGTRLTVV.

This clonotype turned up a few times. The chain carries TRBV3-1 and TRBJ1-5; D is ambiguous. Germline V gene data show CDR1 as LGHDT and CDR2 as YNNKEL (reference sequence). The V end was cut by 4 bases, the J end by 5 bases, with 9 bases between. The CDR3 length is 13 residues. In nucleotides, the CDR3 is TGTGCCAGCAGCCTGGACGTCCATCAGCCCCAGCATTTT. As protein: CASSLDVHQPQHF.

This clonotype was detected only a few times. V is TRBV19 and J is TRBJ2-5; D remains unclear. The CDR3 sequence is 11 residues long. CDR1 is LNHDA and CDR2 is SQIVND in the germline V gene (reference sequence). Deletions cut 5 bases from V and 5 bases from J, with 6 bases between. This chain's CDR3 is CASSGLETQYF. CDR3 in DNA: TGTGCCAGTAGTGGGCTGGAGACCCAGTACTTC. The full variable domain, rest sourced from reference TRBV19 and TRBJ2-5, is DGGITQSPKYLFRKEGQNVTLSCEQNLNHDAMYWYRQDPGQGLRLIYYSQIVNDFQKGDIAEGYSVSREKKESFPLTVTSAQKNPTAFYLCASSGLETQYFGPGTRLLVL.

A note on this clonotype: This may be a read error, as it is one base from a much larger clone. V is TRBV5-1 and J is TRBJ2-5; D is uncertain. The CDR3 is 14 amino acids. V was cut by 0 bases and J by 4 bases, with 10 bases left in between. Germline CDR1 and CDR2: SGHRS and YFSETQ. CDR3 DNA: TGCGCCAGCAGCTTGGGAGACACCCGAGAGACCCAGTACTTC. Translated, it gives CASSLGDTRETQYF.

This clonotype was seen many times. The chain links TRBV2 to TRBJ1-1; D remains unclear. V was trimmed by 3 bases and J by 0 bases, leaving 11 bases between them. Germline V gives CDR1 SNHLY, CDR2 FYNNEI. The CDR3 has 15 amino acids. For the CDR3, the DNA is TGTGCCAGCAGTGAGGATCGGCAGATGAACACTGAAGCTTTCTTT. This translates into CASSEDRQMNTEAFF. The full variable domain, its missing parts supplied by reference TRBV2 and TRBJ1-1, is EPEVTQTPSHQVTQMGQEVILRCVPISNHLYFYWYRQILGQKVEFLVSFYNNEISEKSEIFDDQFSVERPDGSNFTLKIRSTKLEDSAMYFCASSEDRQMNTEAFFGQGTRLTVV.

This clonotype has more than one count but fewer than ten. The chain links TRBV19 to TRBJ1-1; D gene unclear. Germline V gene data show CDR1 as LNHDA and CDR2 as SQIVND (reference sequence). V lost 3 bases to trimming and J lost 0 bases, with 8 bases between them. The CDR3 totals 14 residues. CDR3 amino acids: CASSIGVMNTEAFF. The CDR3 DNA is TGTGCCAGTAGTATTGGGGTTATGAACACTGAAGCTTTCTTT.

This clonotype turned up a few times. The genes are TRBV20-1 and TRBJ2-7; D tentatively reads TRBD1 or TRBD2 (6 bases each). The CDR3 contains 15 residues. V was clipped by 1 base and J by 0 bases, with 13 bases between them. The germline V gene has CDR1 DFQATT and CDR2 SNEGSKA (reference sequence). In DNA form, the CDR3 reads TGCAGTGCTAGAGGGGCGGGACATGCCTCCTACGAGCAGTACTTC. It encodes CSARGAGHASYEQYF.

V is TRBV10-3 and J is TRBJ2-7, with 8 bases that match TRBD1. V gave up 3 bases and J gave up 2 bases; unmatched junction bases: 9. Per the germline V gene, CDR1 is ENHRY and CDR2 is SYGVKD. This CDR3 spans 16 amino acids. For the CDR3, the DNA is TGTGCCATCAGTGACCCCGACAGGGGTTTCGCCTACGAGCAGTACTTC. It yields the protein CAISDPDRGFAYEQYF.

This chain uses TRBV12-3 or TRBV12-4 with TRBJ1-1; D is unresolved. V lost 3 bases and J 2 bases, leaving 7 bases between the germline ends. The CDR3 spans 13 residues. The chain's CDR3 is CASSLLSNTEAFF. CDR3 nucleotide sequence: TGTGCCAGCAGTTTGCTATCCAACACTGAAGCTTTCTTT.

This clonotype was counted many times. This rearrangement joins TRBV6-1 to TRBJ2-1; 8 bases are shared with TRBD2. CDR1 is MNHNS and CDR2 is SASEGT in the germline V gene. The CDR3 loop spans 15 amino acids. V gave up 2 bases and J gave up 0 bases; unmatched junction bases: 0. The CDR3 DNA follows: TGTGCCAGCAGTGAACTAGCGGGCTCCTACAATGAGCAGTTCTTC. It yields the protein CASSELAGSYNEQFF.

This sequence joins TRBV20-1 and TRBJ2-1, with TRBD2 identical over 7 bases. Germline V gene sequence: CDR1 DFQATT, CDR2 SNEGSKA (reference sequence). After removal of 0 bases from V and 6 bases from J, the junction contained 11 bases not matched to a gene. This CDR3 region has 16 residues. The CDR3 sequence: CSARDVRAGRVNEQFF. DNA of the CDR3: TGCAGTGCTAGAGATGTTCGAGCGGGAAGGGTCAATGAGCAGTTCTTC.

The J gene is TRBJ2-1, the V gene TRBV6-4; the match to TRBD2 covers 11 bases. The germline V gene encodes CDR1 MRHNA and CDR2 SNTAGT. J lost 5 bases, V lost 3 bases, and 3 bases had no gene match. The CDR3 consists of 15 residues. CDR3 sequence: CASSEGTSGHNEQFF. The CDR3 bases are TGTGCCAGCAGTGAAGGGACTAGCGGCCACAATGAGCAGTTCTTC.

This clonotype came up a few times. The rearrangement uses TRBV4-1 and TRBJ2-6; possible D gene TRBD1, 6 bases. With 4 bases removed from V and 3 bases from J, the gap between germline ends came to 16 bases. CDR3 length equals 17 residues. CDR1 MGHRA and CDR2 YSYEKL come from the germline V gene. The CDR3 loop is CASSRTQGIYGANVLTF. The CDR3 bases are TGCGCCAGCAGCCGGACACAGGGAATCTATGGGGCCAACGTCCTGACTTTC.

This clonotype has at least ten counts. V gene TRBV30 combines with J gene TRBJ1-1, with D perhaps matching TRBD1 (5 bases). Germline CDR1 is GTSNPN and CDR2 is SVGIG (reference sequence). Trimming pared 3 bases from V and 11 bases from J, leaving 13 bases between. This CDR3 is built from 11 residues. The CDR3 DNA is TGTGCCTGGAGGGAGGGGCCGGCGGCTTTCTTT. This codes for CAWREGPAAFF. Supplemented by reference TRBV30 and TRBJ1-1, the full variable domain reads SQTIHQWPATLVQPVGSPLSLECTVEGTSNPNLYWYRQAAGRGLQLLFYSVGIGQISSEVPQNLSASRPQDRQFILSSKKLLLSDSGFYLCAWREGPAAFFGQGTRLTVV.

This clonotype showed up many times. The CDR3 loop is CASSQQLTSGRTKNIQYF. The CDR3 DNA reads as TGTGCCAGCAGTCAACAATTGACTAGCGGGAGAACCAAAAACATTCAGTACTTC. J is TRBJ2-4 and V is TRBV2; TRBD2 matches 12 bases. Germline loops: CDR1 SNHLY, CDR2 FYNNEI. This CDR3 has 18 residues. After removal of 5 bases from V and 2 bases from J, the junction contained 10 bases not matched to a gene.

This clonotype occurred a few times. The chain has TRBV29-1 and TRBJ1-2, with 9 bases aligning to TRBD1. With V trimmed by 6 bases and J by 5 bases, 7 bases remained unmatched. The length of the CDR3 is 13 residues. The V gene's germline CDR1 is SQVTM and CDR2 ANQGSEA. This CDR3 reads CSVLSGTGYGYTF. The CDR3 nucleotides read TGCAGCGTCCTCTCCGGGACAGGGTATGGCTACACCTTC. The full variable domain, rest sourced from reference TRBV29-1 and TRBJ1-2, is SAVISQKPSRDICQRGTSLTIQCQVDSQVTMMFWYRQQPGQSLTLIATANQGSEATYESGFVIDKFPISRPNLTFSTLTVSNMSPEDSSIYLCSVLSGTGYGYTFGSGTRLTVV.

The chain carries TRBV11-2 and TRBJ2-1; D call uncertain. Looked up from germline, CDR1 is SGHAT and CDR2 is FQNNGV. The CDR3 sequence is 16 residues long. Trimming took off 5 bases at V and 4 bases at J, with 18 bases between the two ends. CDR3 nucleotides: TGTGCCAGCAGCCCCATTCGGAACTCATTATACAATGAGCAGTTCTTC. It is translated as CASSPIRNSLYNEQFF.

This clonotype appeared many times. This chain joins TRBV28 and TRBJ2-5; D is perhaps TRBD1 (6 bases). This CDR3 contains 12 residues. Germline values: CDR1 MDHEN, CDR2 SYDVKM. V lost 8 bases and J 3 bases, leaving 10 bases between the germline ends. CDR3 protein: CASADSEETQYF. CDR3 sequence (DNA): TGTGCCAGCGCGGACAGTGAAGAGACCCAGTACTTC.

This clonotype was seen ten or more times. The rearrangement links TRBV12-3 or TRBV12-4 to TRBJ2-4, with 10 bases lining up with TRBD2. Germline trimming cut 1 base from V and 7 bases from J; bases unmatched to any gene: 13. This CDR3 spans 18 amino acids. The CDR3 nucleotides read TGTGCCAGCAGTTTAGGGACGCCAGCGGGAGGGGGTGGTAACATTCAGTACTTC. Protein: CASSLGTPAGGGGNIQYF.

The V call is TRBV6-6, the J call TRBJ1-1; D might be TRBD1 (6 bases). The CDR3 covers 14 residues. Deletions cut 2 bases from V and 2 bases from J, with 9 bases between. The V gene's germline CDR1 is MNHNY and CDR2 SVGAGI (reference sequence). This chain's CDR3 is CASSYAGANTEAFF. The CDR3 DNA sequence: TGTGCCAGCAGTTACGCAGGGGCCAACACTGAAGCTTTCTTT.

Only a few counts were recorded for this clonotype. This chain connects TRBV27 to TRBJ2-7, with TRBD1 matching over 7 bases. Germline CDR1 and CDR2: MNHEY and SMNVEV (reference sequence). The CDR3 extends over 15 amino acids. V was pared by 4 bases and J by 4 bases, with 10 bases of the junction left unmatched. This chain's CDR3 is CASSWGTGERYEQYF. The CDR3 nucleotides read TGTGCCAGCAGTTGGGGAACAGGGGAAAGATACGAGCAGTACTTC.

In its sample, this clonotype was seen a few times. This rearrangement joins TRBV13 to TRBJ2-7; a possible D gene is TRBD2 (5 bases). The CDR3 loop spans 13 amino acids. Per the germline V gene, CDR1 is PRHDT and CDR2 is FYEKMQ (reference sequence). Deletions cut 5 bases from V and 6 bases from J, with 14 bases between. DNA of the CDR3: TGTGCCAGCAGCGGAGGAGGTCCTACCGAGCAGTACTTC. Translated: CASSGGGPTEQYF. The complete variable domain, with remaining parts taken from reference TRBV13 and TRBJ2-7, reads AAGVIQSPRHLIKEKRETATLKCYPIPRHDTVYWYQQGPGQDPQFLISFYEKMQSDKGSIPDRFSAQQFSDYHSELNMSSLELGDSALYFCASSGGGPTEQYFGPGTRLTVT.

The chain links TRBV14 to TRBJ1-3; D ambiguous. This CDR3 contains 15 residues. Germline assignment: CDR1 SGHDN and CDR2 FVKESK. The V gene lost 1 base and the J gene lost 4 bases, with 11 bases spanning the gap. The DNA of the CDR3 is TGTGCCAGCAGCCAAGTGACCTCGCCGGGAAACACCATATATTTT. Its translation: CASSQVTSPGNTIYF.

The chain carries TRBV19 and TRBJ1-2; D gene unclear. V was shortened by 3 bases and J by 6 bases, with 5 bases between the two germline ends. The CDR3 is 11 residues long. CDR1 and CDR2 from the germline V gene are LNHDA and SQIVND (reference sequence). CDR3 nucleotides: TGTGCCAGTAGTATTTATGATGGCTACACCTTC. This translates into CASSIYDGYTF.

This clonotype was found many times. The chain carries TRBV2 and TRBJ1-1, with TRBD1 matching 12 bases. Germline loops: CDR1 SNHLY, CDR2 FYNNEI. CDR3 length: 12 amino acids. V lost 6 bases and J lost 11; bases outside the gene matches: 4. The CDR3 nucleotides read TGTGCCAGCAGGCGGGACAGGGGGCTGGCTTTCTTT. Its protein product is CASRRDRGLAFF. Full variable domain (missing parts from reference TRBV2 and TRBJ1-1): EPEVTQTPSHQVTQMGQEVILRCVPISNHLYFYWYRQILGQKVEFLVSFYNNEISEKSEIFDDQFSVERPDGSNFTLKIRSTKLEDSAMYFCASRRDRGLAFFGQGTRLTVV.

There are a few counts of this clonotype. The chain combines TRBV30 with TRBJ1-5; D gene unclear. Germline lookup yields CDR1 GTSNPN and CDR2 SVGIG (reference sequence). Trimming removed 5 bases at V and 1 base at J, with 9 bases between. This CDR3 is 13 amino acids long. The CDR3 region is CAWSGNSNQPQHF. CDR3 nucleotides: TGTGCCTGGTCGGGGAACAGCAATCAGCCCCAGCATTTT.

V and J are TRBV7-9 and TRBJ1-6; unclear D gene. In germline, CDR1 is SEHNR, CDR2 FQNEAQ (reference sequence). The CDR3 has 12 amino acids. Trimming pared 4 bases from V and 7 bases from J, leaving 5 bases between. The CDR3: CASSSLNSPLHF. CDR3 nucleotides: TGTGCCAGCAGCTCACTAAATTCACCCCTCCACTTT. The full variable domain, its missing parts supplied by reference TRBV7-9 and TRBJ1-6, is DTGVSQNPRHKITKRGQNVTFRCDPISEHNRLYWYRQTLGQGPEFLTYFQNEAQLEKSRLLSDRFSAERPKGSFSTLEIQRTEQGDSAMYLCASSSLNSPLHFGNGTRLTVT.

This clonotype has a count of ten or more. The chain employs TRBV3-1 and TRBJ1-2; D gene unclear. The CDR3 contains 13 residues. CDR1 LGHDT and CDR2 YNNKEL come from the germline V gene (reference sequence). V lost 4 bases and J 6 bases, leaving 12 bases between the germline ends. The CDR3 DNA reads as TGTGCCAGCAGCCGGGCAGTCTCTGATGGCTACACCTTC. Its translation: CASSRAVSDGYTF.

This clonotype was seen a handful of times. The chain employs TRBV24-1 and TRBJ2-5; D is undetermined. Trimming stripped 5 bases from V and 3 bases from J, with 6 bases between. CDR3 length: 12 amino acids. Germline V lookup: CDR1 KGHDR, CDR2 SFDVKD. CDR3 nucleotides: TGTGCCACCAGTGGGTCCGAAGAGACCCAGTACTTC. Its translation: CATSGSEETQYF.

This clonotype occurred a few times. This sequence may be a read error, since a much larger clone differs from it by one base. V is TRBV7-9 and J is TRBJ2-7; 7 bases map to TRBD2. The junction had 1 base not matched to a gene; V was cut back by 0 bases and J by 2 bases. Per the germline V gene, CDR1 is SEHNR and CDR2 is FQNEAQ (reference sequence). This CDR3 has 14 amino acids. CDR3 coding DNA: TGTGCCAGCAGCTTAGCCGGGAGGACCTACGAGCAGTACTTC. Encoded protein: CASSLAGRTYEQYF.

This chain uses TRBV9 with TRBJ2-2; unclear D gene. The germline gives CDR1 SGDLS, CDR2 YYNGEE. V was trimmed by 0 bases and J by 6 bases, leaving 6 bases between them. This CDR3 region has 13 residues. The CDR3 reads CASSVELAGELFF. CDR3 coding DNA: TGTGCCAGCAGCGTAGAATTGGCCGGGGAGCTGTTTTTT.